These 24 T cell receptor beta chains originate from one sample sequenced in a study of T cells in Graves' hyperthyroidism and ophthalmopathy. Researchers took RNA transcripts and amplified the TCR beta CDR3 regions from them. Researchers ran a first-round RT-PCR on the TCR CDR3 using the HTBI primer set. TCRdb passed the multiplex PCR reads through MiXCR, listing each CDR3 protein once. Found here are nearly 600,000 distinct CDR3 sequences, 14% of them singletons; the top ten hold 7.1%. Input material: blood. The receptors stem from a woman in her late teens or twenties with Graves' ophthalmopathy.

This clonotype showed up many times. The chain is built from TRBV27 and TRBJ2-5, with D possibly being TRBD2 (5 bases). Trimming removed 5 bases from V and 3 bases from J, with 16 bases in between. There are 15 residues in the CDR3. Germline loops: CDR1 MNHEY, CDR2 SMNVEV (reference sequence). CDR3 bases: TGTGCCAGCAGTAACGCCCTCAACGGGGAAGAGACCCAGTACTTC. This gives the protein CASSNALNGEETQYF.

This clonotype appeared a few times. The CDR3 is CASSARAREKLFF. For the CDR3, the DNA is TGTGCCAGTAGTGCTCGGGCACGGGAAAAACTGTTTTTT. This chain joins TRBV19 and TRBJ1-4; D gene ambiguous. The CDR3 sequence is 13 residues long. The V end was cut by 5 bases, the J end by 8 bases, with 12 bases between. Germline lookup yields CDR1 LNHDA and CDR2 SQIVND (reference sequence).

This clonotype was seen many times. This chain connects TRBV30 to TRBJ2-5; D might be TRBD1 (6 bases). The CDR3 spans 16 residues. Deletions cut 0 bases from V and 5 bases from J, with 19 bases between. Germline V gene lookup returns CDR1 GTSNPN and CDR2 SVGIG (reference sequence). DNA for the CDR3: TGTGCCTGGAGTGTACTAAGGACAGTGAGGACTGAGACCCAGTACTTC. It translates to CAWSVLRTVRTETQYF. Supplemented by reference TRBV30 and TRBJ2-5, the full variable domain reads SQTIHQWPATLVQPVGSPLSLECTVEGTSNPNLYWYRQAAGRGLQLLFYSVGIGQISSEVPQNLSASRPQDRQFILSSKKLLLSDSGFYLCAWSVLRTVRTETQYFGPGTRLLVL.

This clonotype was observed at least ten times. The V gene is TRBV9, the J gene TRBJ1-1; D gene ambiguous. The CDR3 spans 12 residues. V was cut by 4 bases and J by 6 bases, with 10 bases left in between. Germline V gene data show CDR1 as SGDLS and CDR2 as YYNGEE. The CDR3 region has the DNA TGTGCCAGCAGCCACCCCACGGCTGAAGCTTTCTTT. Translation gives CASSHPTAEAFF.

This clonotype was seen more than once but under ten times. This chain links TRBV5-1 with TRBJ1-2, with 10 nucleotides matching TRBD1. Germline V gene lookup returns CDR1 SGHRS and CDR2 YFSETQ. There are 17 residues in the CDR3. V lost 4 bases and J lost 7; bases outside the gene matches: 16. CDR3 nucleotide sequence: TGCGCCAGCAGCCTGACCCCCGGGACAGGGGCGAAGAGTGGCTACACCTTC. Translation: CASSLTPGTGAKSGYTF.

This clonotype occurred many times. The chain carries TRBV2 and TRBJ1-1; D remains unclear. Germline values: CDR1 SNHLY, CDR2 FYNNEI. The length of the CDR3 is 13 residues. With 4 bases removed from V and 6 bases from J, the gap between germline ends came to 12 bases. In DNA form, the CDR3 reads TGTGCCAGCAGTGTCAGGTATTTGGCTGAAGCTTTCTTT. Translation gives CASSVRYLAEAFF. Combining the CDR3 with reference TRBV2 and TRBJ1-1 gives the whole variable domain EPEVTQTPSHQVTQMGQEVILRCVPISNHLYFYWYRQILGQKVEFLVSFYNNEISEKSEIFDDQFSVERPDGSNFTLKIRSTKLEDSAMYFCASSVRYLAEAFFGQGTRLTVV.

This clonotype was counted between two and nine times. The V gene is TRBV9, the J gene TRBJ2-3; D possibly corresponds to TRBD2 (6 bases). The CDR3 consists of 14 residues. V lost 4 bases and J 0 bases, leaving 9 bases between the germline ends. Looked up from germline, CDR1 is SGDLS and CDR2 is YYNGEE. CDR3 nucleotides: TGTGCCAGCAGCATGGCGGGAAGCACAGATACGCAGTATTTT. Encoded protein: CASSMAGSTDTQYF.

This clonotype was found many times. The chain carries TRBV18 and TRBJ2-1; D remains ambiguous. CDR3 length: 15 residues. Deletions cut 1 base from V and 0 bases from J, with 7 bases between. CDR1 and CDR2 (germline): KGHSH, LQKENI. CDR3 in DNA: TGTGCCAGCTCACCACAGTTGGACTCCTACAATGAGCAGTTCTTC. This translates into CASSPQLDSYNEQFF.

This clonotype was observed at least ten times. The J gene is TRBJ2-7, the V gene TRBV7-8; D is uncertain. V lost 0 bases and J 2 bases, leaving 5 bases between the germline ends. Germline-derived CDR1 and CDR2 are SGHVS and FQNEAQ. The CDR3 is 13 amino acids. The CDR3 coding sequence is TGTGCCAGCAGCTTAGCCCCAGCCTACGAGCAGTACTTC. Translation: CASSLAPAYEQYF.

This clonotype was counted at least ten times. The chain has TRBV19 and TRBJ2-6, with D unresolved. The germline V gene has CDR1 LNHDA and CDR2 SQIVND (reference sequence). The CDR3 contains 16 residues. V was pared by 3 bases and J by 4 bases, with 13 bases between. The DNA for the CDR3 is TGTGCCAGTAGTATGTGGCCGCCGACCGGGGCCAACGTCCTGACTTTC. Amino acids: CASSMWPPTGANVLTF.

In this sample, this clonotype turned up a few times. The chain has TRBV19 and TRBJ1-5; unclear D gene. This CDR3 spans 14 amino acids. The V end lost 3 bases, the J end lost 7 bases, and 13 bases lay between the germline ends. From germline, CDR1 is LNHDA and CDR2 SQIVND (reference sequence). The CDR3 DNA sequence: TGTGCCAGTAGTATCCCCACAACGCACCAGCCCCAGCATTTT. The encoded protein is CASSIPTTHQPQHF.

A word on this clonotype: Given a much more abundant clone one base away, this may be a read error. The conserved phenylalanine or tryptophan is not found at the CDR3 terminus, so this likely reflects a read error. CDR3 DNA sequence: TGTGCCATCAAACAGGGGTCGGGTAATGAGCAGTTCGTC. This codes for CAIKQGSGNEQFV. The genes are TRBV10-3 and TRBJ2-1; 7 positions match TRBD1. CDR1 is ENHRY and CDR2 is SYGVKD in the germline V gene. CDR3 length: 13 amino acids. Trimming removed 7 bases from V and 7 bases from J; junction bases left unmatched: 7.

This clonotype occurred a few times. The V and J genes are TRBV5-1 and TRBJ2-2, with 7 positions matching TRBD1. CDR3 size: 15 residues. Losses at the gene ends were 6 bases for V and 3 bases for J; bases not matched to a gene: 8. Germline values: CDR1 SGHRS, CDR2 YFSETQ. CDR3 sequence reads: CASTGGQGDTGELFF. The CDR3 nucleotides are TGCGCCAGCACCGGCGGGCAGGGGGACACCGGGGAGCTGTTTTTT.

This clonotype was observed at least ten times. The V call is TRBV7-9, the J call TRBJ2-3; TRBD2 matches at 8 bases. V lost 5 bases, J lost 4 bases, and 5 bases stayed unmatched. The CDR3 consists of 14 residues. Germline V gives CDR1 SEHNR, CDR2 FQNEAQ (reference sequence). The DNA for the CDR3 is TGTGCCAGCAGCCCCCGGGGGGGGGCAGATACGCAGTATTTT. Its protein is CASSPRGGADTQYF.

This clonotype was detected many times. The chain has TRBV7-3 and TRBJ2-3, with 9 bases matching TRBD1. There are 16 residues in the CDR3. Germline values: CDR1 SGHTA, CDR2 FQGTGA. Unmatched junction bases numbered 3, after V lost 1 base and J lost 1 base. The CDR3 nucleotides are TGTGCCAGCAGCTTAAGACAGGGGGGCGGCACAGATACGCAGTATTTT. Amino acid sequence: CASSLRQGGGTDTQYF. The variable domain in full, completed from reference TRBV7-3 and TRBJ2-3, reads GAGVSQTPSNKVTEKGKYVELRCDPISGHTALYWYRQSLGQGPEFLIYFQGTGAADDSGLPNDRFFAVRPEGSVSTLKIQRTERGDSAVYLCASSLRQGGGTDTQYFGPGTRLTVL.

This chain links TRBV6-5 with TRBJ2-1, with 11 bases matching TRBD2. This CDR3 has 17 amino acids. Trimming took 0 bases from V and 4 from J; bases not matched to a gene: 5. The germline V gene encodes CDR1 MNHEY and CDR2 SVGAGI. CDR3 nucleotides: TGTGCCAGCAGTTACTCAAGGACTAGCGGGCCTTACAATGAGCAGTTCTTC. It yields the protein CASSYSRTSGPYNEQFF.

This clonotype was seen repeatedly, ten times or more. The rearrangement joins TRBV28 to TRBJ2-3, with 8 positions matching TRBD1. V trimming: 8 bases; J trimming: 1 base; junction bases outside the gene matches: 5. The germline gives CDR1 MDHEN, CDR2 SYDVKM. The CDR3 has 14 amino acids. The CDR3, as DNA: TGTGCCAGCTTTCGCAGGGGGCGCACAGATACGCAGTATTTT. Translation gives CASFRRGRTDTQYF.

The rearrangement uses TRBV27 and TRBJ2-3; TRBD2 matches at 10 bases. V shed 3 bases, J shed 7 bases, and the junction held 16 bases outside the gene matches. CDR1 MNHEY and CDR2 SMNVEV come from the germline V gene (reference sequence). The CDR3 runs to 18 residues. In nucleotides, the CDR3 is TGTGCCAGCAGTTTTAGGAGTCGGCTAGCGGGAGATGTAAATACGCAGTATTTT. It yields the protein CASSFRSRLAGDVNTQYF.

The rearrangement uses TRBV5-5 and TRBJ1-6; no clear D gene. This CDR3 is built from 15 residues. CDR1 SGHKS and CDR2 YYEKEE come from the germline V gene (reference sequence). V dropped 4 bases and J dropped 10 bases, with 18 bases sitting between them. The CDR3 DNA sequence: TGTGCCAGCAGCCAATACAAAGGAGGTCAGTCACCCCTCCACTTT. It translates to CASSQYKGGQSPLHF. The complete variable domain, with remaining parts taken from reference TRBV5-5 and TRBJ1-6, reads DAGVTQSPTHLIKTRGQQVTLRCSPISGHKSVSWYQQVLGQGPQFIFQYYEKEERGRGNFPDRFSARQFPNYSSELNVNALLLGDSALYLCASSQYKGGQSPLHFGNGTRLTVT.

The V gene is TRBV5-6, the J gene TRBJ2-1; D remains ambiguous. The CDR3 covers 13 residues. V lost 0 bases and J 7 bases, leaving 8 bases between the germline ends. The V gene's germline CDR1 is SGHDT and CDR2 YYEEEE. Written as DNA, the CDR3 is TGTGCCAGCAGCTTGGTACTAATTAATGAGCAGTTCTTC. This gives the protein CASSLVLINEQFF.

This clonotype was found many times. The chain joins TRBV30 to TRBJ1-5; 8 bases are a match to TRBD1. V trimming: 1 base; J trimming: 2 bases; junction bases outside the gene matches: 10. Germline V gene sequence: CDR1 GTSNPN, CDR2 SVGIG (reference sequence). This CDR3 comprises 17 residues. As DNA, the CDR3 is TGTGCCTGGAGTGGGAACAGGGGGATCGAGGGCAATCAGCCCCAGCATTTT. Amino acids: CAWSGNRGIEGNQPQHF.

This clonotype was seen many times. The gene calls are TRBV2 and TRBJ1-2; the match to TRBD1 covers 10 bases. Per germline, CDR1 SNHLY and CDR2 FYNNEI. Trimming at V came to 6 bases and at J to 4 bases, leaving 8 bases not matched to a gene. This CDR3 is built from 15 residues. The CDR3 coding sequence is TGTGCCAGCAGGAAATCGGGACAGGGGATCTATGGCTACACCTTC. It encodes CASRKSGQGIYGYTF. The whole variable domain, remainder taken from reference TRBV2 and TRBJ1-2, is EPEVTQTPSHQVTQMGQEVILRCVPISNHLYFYWYRQILGQKVEFLVSFYNNEISEKSEIFDDQFSVERPDGSNFTLKIRSTKLEDSAMYFCASRKSGQGIYGYTFGSGTRLTVV.

The sample holds many counts of this clonotype. This chain uses TRBV7-6 with TRBJ1-5; perhaps TRBD1 as D (5 bases). The CDR3 consists of 15 residues. Looked up from germline, CDR1 is SGHVS and CDR2 is FNYEAQ. The germline V and J ends were trimmed by 4 bases and 2 bases, with 12 bases remaining between them. In nucleotides, the CDR3 is TGTGCCAGCAGCTCAGGGATTTGGGGCAATCAGCCCCAGCATTTT. It is translated as CASSSGIWGNQPQHF.

To note about this clonotype: A much larger clonotype is one base distant, so this may be a read error. The chain is built from TRBV6-1 and TRBJ2-7; D not certain. CDR3 length: 12 amino acids. CDR1 MNHNS and CDR2 SASEGT come from the germline V gene. V lost 5 bases and J lost 3, with 8 bases in between. In DNA form, the CDR3 reads TGTGCCAGCAGTAGGAATCACTACGAGCAGTACTTC. Its translation is CASSRNHYEQYF.